Listed below are T cell receptor beta chains from one sample, sequenced in a study of TIL therapy for anti-PD-1-resistant metastatic lung cancer. Clones were sequenced by immunoSEQ multiplex PCR, and TCRdb holds only the in-frame ones, with some missing. The sample yields approximately 40,000 clones, around four fifths seen once. The sample in question was blood, obtained at baseline. These receptors were taken from a person between 25 and 79 years old with non-small cell lung cancer. Each CDR3 is given with its conserved first and last residue. Fields, in order: clone size, J gene, D gene, V gene, CDR3 DNA, CDR3 protein. The D gene is left open where the match is weak. A clone size is listed for some rows: how often the clone was seen (once, few, many), or a class if it is expanded.

abundance: NA; j_gene: TRBJ2-1; d_gene: TRBD2; v_gene: TRBV7-3; CDR3nt: TGTGCCAGCAGCTTACAACTAGCGGGCGACAATGAGCAGTTCTTC; CDR3aa: CASSLQLAGDNEQFF
abundance: NA; j_gene: TRBJ2-3; d_gene: TRBD2; v_gene: TRBV5-8; CDR3nt: TGTGCCAGCAGCGGGGGACTAGCACCTAGCACAGATACGCAGTATTTT; CDR3aa: CASSGGLAPSTDTQYF
abundance: NA; j_gene: TRBJ1-1; d_gene: NA; v_gene: TRBV2; CDR3nt: TGTGCCAGCAGTGTGAGGAACACTGAAGCTTTCTTT; CDR3aa: CASSVRNTEAFF
abundance: NA; j_gene: TRBJ1-6; d_gene: NA; v_gene: TRBV9; CDR3nt: TGTGCCAGCAGCCCCCCCGGGGGCGGATCACCCCTCCACTTT; CDR3aa: CASSPPGGGSPLHF
abundance: NA; j_gene: TRBJ2-5; d_gene: NA; v_gene: TRBV29-1; CDR3nt: TGCAGCGTTGAAGAGGCATCGACCCAGTACTTC; CDR3aa: CSVEEASTQYF
abundance: NA; j_gene: TRBJ1-6; d_gene: TRBD1; v_gene: TRBV5-1; CDR3nt: TGCGCCAGCAGCCTCCGGACAGGGTCAGATTCACCCCTCCACTTT; CDR3aa: CASSLRTGSDSPLHF
abundance: NA; j_gene: TRBJ2-2; d_gene: TRBD2; v_gene: TRBV7-9; CDR3nt: TGTGCCAGCAGCTTAGGGCTAGCGGGGCTGTACACCGGGGAGCTGTTTTTT; CDR3aa: CASSLGLAGLYTGELFF
abundance: NA; j_gene: TRBJ2-3; d_gene: TRBD2; v_gene: TRBV28; CDR3nt: TGTGCCAGCAGTTTAGCGGGGGGATTCACAGATACGCAGTATTTT; CDR3aa: CASSLAGGFTDTQYF
abundance: NA; j_gene: TRBJ2-4; d_gene: NA; v_gene: TRBV7-2; CDR3nt: TGTGCCAGCAGCTTAGAGTCTAATCGGGGGATCCGGAACATTCAGTACTTC; CDR3aa: CASSLESNRGIRNIQYF
abundance: NA; j_gene: TRBJ1-1; d_gene: NA; v_gene: TRBV11-1; CDR3nt: TGTGCCAGCAGCTTAGCGAATCAGGGCACTGAAGCTTTCTTT; CDR3aa: CASSLANQGTEAFF
abundance: NA; j_gene: TRBJ1-1; d_gene: NA; v_gene: TRBV7-2; CDR3nt: TGTGCCAGCAGCGCAATACAGGGTAGGTCTGAAGCTTTCTTT; CDR3aa: CASSAIQGRSEAFF
abundance: NA; j_gene: TRBJ2-3; d_gene: NA; v_gene: TRBV15; CDR3nt: TGTGCCACCCAAACCCTCCACCCCCCGCAGTATTTT; CDR3aa: CATQTLHPPQYF
abundance: NA; j_gene: TRBJ2-1; d_gene: NA; v_gene: TRBV5-1; CDR3nt: TGCGCCAGCAGCTTGGACTCGCACTACAATGAGCAGTTCTTC; CDR3aa: CASSLDSHYNEQFF
abundance: few; j_gene: TRBJ1-6; d_gene: TRBD1; v_gene: TRBV5-4; CDR3nt: TGTGCCAGCAGCTCGACAGGGGAGGGGTCACCCCTCCACTTT; CDR3aa: CASSSTGEGSPLHF
abundance: once; j_gene: TRBJ1-1; d_gene: NA; v_gene: TRBV18; CDR3nt: TGTGCCAGCTCCGCCACAAGTACAGGGAACACTGAAGCTTTCTTT; CDR3aa: CASSATSTGNTEAFF
abundance: NA; j_gene: TRBJ2-3; d_gene: NA; v_gene: TRBV4-2; CDR3nt: TGTGCCAGCAGCCAAGAGACCTTGACAGGACAACGAACAGATACGCAGTATTTT; CDR3aa: CASSQETLTGQRTDTQYF
abundance: NA; j_gene: TRBJ1-4; d_gene: NA; v_gene: TRBV15; CDR3nt: TGTGCCACCAGCAGCTCAGTGACAACTAATGAAAAACTGTTTTTT; CDR3aa: CATSSSVTTNEKLFF
abundance: NA; j_gene: TRBJ2-1; d_gene: TRBD2; v_gene: TRBV6-1; CDR3nt: TGTGCCAGCAGTGAAGCTGGCGGGGGGGCCTTTTACAATGAGCAGTTCTTC; CDR3aa: CASSEAGGGAFYNEQFF
abundance: few; j_gene: TRBJ1-6; d_gene: NA; v_gene: TRBV5-4; CDR3nt: TGTGCCAGCAGCTCCGGGACAAATAATTCACCCCTCCACTTT; CDR3aa: CASSSGTNNSPLHF
abundance: NA; j_gene: TRBJ2-7; d_gene: NA; v_gene: TRBV29-1; CDR3nt: TGCAGCGTTGAAGAAGGGCCGGAGCAGTACTTC; CDR3aa: CSVEEGPEQYF
abundance: NA; j_gene: TRBJ1-4; d_gene: NA; v_gene: TRBV28; CDR3nt: TGTGCCAGCAGTTTATACAGGCCCAATGAAAAACTGTTTTTT; CDR3aa: CASSLYRPNEKLFF
abundance: NA; j_gene: TRBJ1-2; d_gene: TRBD1; v_gene: TRBV6-1; CDR3nt: TGTGCCAGCAGTGAAGCCGGGACAGCGTATGGCTACACCTTC; CDR3aa: CASSEAGTAYGYTF
abundance: once; j_gene: TRBJ1-5; d_gene: TRBD1; v_gene: TRBV18; CDR3nt: TGTGCCAGCTCCCCCTCCGGACAGGGAGGCTCCCGCAATCAGCCCCAGCATTTT; CDR3aa: CASSPSGQGGSRNQPQHF
abundance: NA; j_gene: TRBJ2-4; d_gene: NA; v_gene: TRBV4-2; CDR3nt: TGTGCCAGCAGCCAAGATCCGAGGTCCATGAACATTCAGTACTTC; CDR3aa: CASSQDPRSMNIQYF
abundance: NA; j_gene: TRBJ1-1; d_gene: NA; v_gene: TRBV6-6; CDR3nt: TGTGCCAGCAGTTGGGCCAGCAACACTGAAGCTTTCTTT; CDR3aa: CASSWASNTEAFF
abundance: NA; j_gene: TRBJ1-2; d_gene: NA; v_gene: TRBV27; CDR3nt: TGTGCCAGCAGTTTATCCCGACAGCTTGAAGGGTATGGCTACACCTTC; CDR3aa: CASSLSRQLEGYGYTF
abundance: NA; j_gene: TRBJ2-7; d_gene: NA; v_gene: TRBV20-1; CDR3nt: TGCGGGGCCCCGGGCTCCTACGAGCAGTACTTC; CDR3aa: CGAPGSYEQYF
abundance: NA; j_gene: TRBJ1-3; d_gene: NA; v_gene: TRBV19; CDR3nt: TGTGCCAGTATGGGGACTGGAAACACCATATATTTT; CDR3aa: CASMGTGNTIYF
abundance: NA; j_gene: TRBJ2-7; d_gene: NA; v_gene: TRBV30; CDR3nt: TGTGCCTGGAGTACAGGAGTGTTCTCCTACGAGCAGTACTTC; CDR3aa: CAWSTGVFSYEQYF
abundance: NA; j_gene: TRBJ2-5; d_gene: NA; v_gene: TRBV11-2; CDR3nt: TGTGCCAGCACCCTTTTCCGAGTTCCCGGACGGCAAGAGACCCAGTACTTC; CDR3aa: CASTLFRVPGRQETQYF
abundance: NA; j_gene: TRBJ2-1; d_gene: NA; v_gene: TRBV4-1; CDR3nt: TGCGCCAGCAGCCCTGCCGGGAACTTCAATGAGCAGTTCTTC; CDR3aa: CASSPAGNFNEQFF
abundance: NA; j_gene: TRBJ1-6; d_gene: TRBD1; v_gene: TRBV7-2; CDR3nt: TGTGCCAGCAGCTCGACAGGGGAGGGGTCACCCCTCCACTTT; CDR3aa: CASSSTGEGSPLHF
abundance: NA; j_gene: TRBJ2-3; d_gene: NA; v_gene: TRBV25-1; CDR3nt: TGTGCCAGCAAGGATGACGGGAGTGCTCGCACAGATACGCAGTATTTT; CDR3aa: CASKDDGSARTDTQYF
abundance: NA; j_gene: TRBJ2-2; d_gene: NA; v_gene: TRBV28; CDR3nt: TGTGCCAGCAGTCCCGCTTTCGGGGAGCTGTTTTTT; CDR3aa: CASSPAFGELFF
abundance: NA; j_gene: TRBJ1-1; d_gene: NA; v_gene: TRBV9; CDR3nt: TGTGCCAGCAGCGTAGTTCCGACAGGAGTAAAGACTGAAGCTTTCTTT; CDR3aa: CASSVVPTGVKTEAFF
abundance: NA; j_gene: TRBJ1-5; d_gene: NA; v_gene: TRBV7-2; CDR3nt: TGTGCCAGCAGCTTAGATCTCTGGCAGGAAGGGAATCAGCCCCAGCATTTT; CDR3aa: CASSLDLWQEGNQPQHF
abundance: once; j_gene: TRBJ1-5; d_gene: NA; v_gene: TRBV28; CDR3nt: TGTGCCAGCAGCCCCCCTGGGAATCAGCCCCAGCATTTT; CDR3aa: CASSPPGNQPQHF
abundance: NA; j_gene: TRBJ2-5; d_gene: NA; v_gene: TRBV29-1; CDR3nt: TGCAGCGTCCGGCCAGTTGGGACCCAGTACTTC; CDR3aa: CSVRPVGTQYF
abundance: NA; j_gene: TRBJ2-2; d_gene: NA; v_gene: TRBV11-3; CDR3nt: TGTGCCAGCAGTCGAACAGGTCCCGGGGAGCTGTTTTTT; CDR3aa: CASSRTGPGELFF
abundance: NA; j_gene: TRBJ2-2; d_gene: TRBD1; v_gene: TRBV5-4; CDR3nt: TGTGCCAGCAGCTTCCCGGGACAGGGGAACACCGGGGAGCTGTTTTTT; CDR3aa: CASSFPGQGNTGELFF
abundance: NA; j_gene: TRBJ2-1; d_gene: TRBD2; v_gene: TRBV19; CDR3nt: TGTGCCAGTAGTATACCAGCGGGAAAAATGGGACACAATGAGCAGTTCTTC; CDR3aa: CASSIPAGKMGHNEQFF
abundance: NA; j_gene: TRBJ2-7; d_gene: NA; v_gene: TRBV19; CDR3nt: TGTGCCAGTAGCGAGCGAAGAACTTACGAGCAGTACTTC; CDR3aa: CASSERRTYEQYF
abundance: NA; j_gene: TRBJ2-3; d_gene: NA; v_gene: TRBV7-9; CDR3nt: TGTGCCAGCAGCTTCCGGGGCGGGTTAGCAGATACGCAGTATTTT; CDR3aa: CASSFRGGLADTQYF
abundance: NA; j_gene: TRBJ2-7; d_gene: NA; v_gene: TRBV4-3; CDR3nt: TGCGCCAGCAGCCAAGATCCGGACGGCTACTACGAGCAGTACTTC; CDR3aa: CASSQDPDGYYEQYF
abundance: NA; j_gene: TRBJ2-7; d_gene: NA; v_gene: TRBV18; CDR3nt: TGTGCCAGCTCCGGATTAGGGAGCTACGAGCAGTACTTC; CDR3aa: CASSGLGSYEQYF